A single sample is the source of the 5 T cell receptor beta chains below, sequenced in a study of blood T cell repertoires in COVID-19 (dated by TCRdb to the early 2020s). Library creation used the immunoSEQ multiplex PCR assay. What TCRdb holds here is the immuneACCESS table cut down to in-frame rearrangements. Part of the clones is not present; checked against another copy, under half of the missing clones reflect an unresolved V gene, and the others are unexplained. The sample has approximately 90,000 clones on record, about four fifths of them singletons. Clones ranked in the top ten supply roughly 6% of the sample. The material sequenced was peripheral blood. The source is a man between 65 and 80 years old with COVID-19, enrolled during active disease.

This clone was counted only a few times. The chain joins TRBV10-3 to TRBJ1-6; D is perhaps TRBD1 (5 bases). Trimming removed 4 bases from V and 12 bases from J, with 16 bases in between. Germline CDR1 reads ENHRY; CDR2 reads SYGVKD. This CDR3 comprises 14 residues. The DNA for the CDR3 is TGTGCCATCAGTGGTACAGGACTAGGGAGACCCCTCCACTTT. Its translation: CAISGTGLGRPLHF.

This clone showed up just a few times. This chain connects TRBV4-2 to TRBJ1-2, with 7 bases lining up with TRBD1. V lost 2 bases and J lost 2; bases outside the gene matches: 2. Germline V CDR1 and CDR2: LGHNA, YNFKEQ. This CDR3 is 14 amino acids long. In DNA form, the CDR3 reads TGTGCCAGCAGCCAATCGGACAGGAACTATGGCTACACCTTC. Translating it yields CASSQSDRNYGYTF.

The J gene is TRBJ2-1, the V gene TRBV6-6; the D gene is possibly TRBD1 (6 bases). CDR1 and CDR2 (germline): MNHNY, SVGAGI (reference sequence). The CDR3 has 15 amino acids. The ends were cut back, 0 bases at V and 7 bases at J, with 13 bases in the middle. The CDR3 DNA reads as TGTGCCAGCAGTTACTCATCGGGACAATTTAATGAGCAGTTCTTC. Protein product: CASSYSSGQFNEQFF.

The J gene is TRBJ1-2, the V gene TRBV28, with 7 bases fitting TRBD1. CDR3 length equals 15 residues. Germline values: CDR1 MDHEN, CDR2 SYDVKM. The J segment lost 6 bases and the V segment lost 5 bases, leaving 12 bases of the junction unmatched. In DNA, the CDR3 is TGTGCCAGCAGTCCCAGAACAGGGGATCGGAATGGCTACACCTTC. It specifies CASSPRTGDRNGYTF.

This clone was observed a handful of times. The genes are TRBV7-8 and TRBJ2-5, with D tentatively TRBD2 (7 bases). Trimming pared 5 bases from V and 5 bases from J, leaving 24 bases between. Germline V gives CDR1 SGHVS, CDR2 FQNEAQ. The CDR3 has 17 amino acids. The CDR3 DNA follows: TGTGCCAGCAGCCTAGTTGGGGGGGCCTTTCCCGGGGAGACCCAGTACTTC. It translates to CASSLVGGAFPGETQYF. The full variable domain, its missing parts supplied by reference TRBV7-8 and TRBJ2-5, is GAGVSQSPRYKVAKRGQDVALRCDPISGHVSLFWYQQALGQGPEFLTYFQNEAQLDKSGLPSDRFFAERPEGSVSTLKIQRTQQEDSAVYLCASSLVGGAFPGETQYFGPGTRLLVL.